The 14 T cell receptor delta chains below come from one sample, sequenced in a study of gamma-delta T cells after stem cell transplantation. TCRdb re-processed the RT-PCR reads via CATT. The repertoire holds over a thousand delta-chain clones, with about 13% as singletons. The specimen sequenced was gamma-delta T cells. These TCRs come from a human donor. It is not recorded whose cells these are; they may come from a transplant donor.

With respect to this clone: The translation of this DNA and the TCRdb protein of a much larger clone differ at residue 3, probably owing to a read error; the protein shown here is translated from the DNA. This chain connects TRDV2 to TRDJ1; D uncertain. This CDR3 is built from 14 residues. The germline gives CDR1 GEAIGNYY, CDR2 EKD. The CDR3: CAYDPLAHNDKLIF. CDR3 bases: TGTGCCTATGACCCCCTGGCCCACAACGATAAACTCATCTTT.

A word on this clone: This DNA's translation and the protein TCRdb lists, from a much larger clone, do not match at residue 14, likely due to a read error; the protein shown is translated from the DNA. The gene calls are TRDV2 and TRDJ1, with TRDD3 identical over 7 bases. CDR1 and CDR2 (germline): GEAIGNYY, EKD. CDR3 length: 17 residues. The CDR3 spells CACDTPWGPSYTDTLIF. DNA of the CDR3: TGTGCCTGTGACACGCCCTGGGGGCCCTCGTACACCGATACACTCATCTTT.

The sample holds a few counts of this clone. A far larger clone is off by one base, so a read error is likely. Other DNA sequences in the sample encode the same CDR3. V usage is TRDV2 and J usage is TRDJ1, with TRDD3 matching over 11 bases. Germline CDR1 GEAIGNYY, CDR2 EKD. The J segment lost 8 bases and the V segment lost 2 bases, leaving 15 bases of the junction unmatched. This CDR3 comprises 17 residues. The CDR3 DNA follows: TGTGCCTGTGACAAAGTAAAACTGGGGGATATTCAAGAGAAACTCATCTTT. Translated: CACDKVKLGDIQEKLIF.

This clone was recorded a few times. The amino acid sequence in TCRdb belongs to a much larger clone and departs from this DNA's translation at residue 9, likely a sequencing read error; the sequence shown is translated from the DNA. The chain couples TRDV2 to TRDJ1, with TRDD3 identical over 10 bases. The trim removed 4 bases at V and 0 bases at J, leaving 10 bases unmatched. The CDR3 has 17 residues. Germline CDR1 reads GEAIGNYY; CDR2 reads EKD. CDR3 residues: CACDRLGDAGNTDKLIF. DNA for the CDR3: TGTGCCTGTGATAGACTGGGGGATGCCGGGAACACCGATAAACTCATCTTT.

As to this clone: The protein recorded in TCRdb matches a much larger clone and deviates from this DNA's translation at residue 5, suggesting a read error; the protein here is obtained by translating the DNA. The CDR3 protein is CACDTLSPLGDNNTDKLIF. DNA for the CDR3: TGTGCCTGTGACACATTGAGTCCACTGGGGGATAATAACACCGATAAACTCATCTTT. The chain couples TRDV2 to TRDJ1; 11 nucleotides match TRDD3. V trimming: 1 base; J trimming: 0 bases; junction bases outside the gene matches: 12. The germline gives CDR1 GEAIGNYY, CDR2 EKD. The CDR3 consists of 19 residues.

This clone was detected only a few times. Since a far larger clone is one base different, this is likely a read error. Other DNA sequences in this sample translate to the same CDR3. The V call is TRDV2, the J call TRDJ1; D gene uncertain. The CDR3 runs 14 residues. V lost 0 bases, J lost 2 bases, and 9 bases lay in between. CDR1 GEAIGNYY and CDR2 EKD come from the germline V gene. The DNA of the CDR3 is TGTGCCTGTGACACCGTAGTACTTACCGATAAACTCATCTTT. Protein: CACDTVVLTDKLIF.

This clone was picked up a small number of times. The protein in TCRdb stems from a much larger clone and differs at residue 12 from this DNA's translation, likely a read error; here the protein is translated from the DNA. The chain uses TRDV2 and TRDJ1, with 9 nucleotides matching TRDD3. The CDR3 spans 17 residues. Germline V gene data show CDR1 as GEAIGNYY and CDR2 as EKD. The V segment lost 4 bases and the J segment 8 bases; nucleotides outside the gene matches: 19. The CDR3 sequence: CACEQLGEPKRTQKLIF. As DNA, the CDR3 is TGTGCCTGTGAACAACTGGGGGAACCGAAAAGGACCCAAAAACTCATCTTT.

About this clone itself: A far larger clone lies a single base away; this is likely a read error. This sample also contains other DNA sequences that code for the same CDR3. The chain couples TRDV2 to TRDJ1, with a weak D call TRDD3 (5 bases). The germline CDR1 and CDR2 sequences are GEAIGNYY and EKD. This CDR3 has 16 amino acids. Trimming removed 1 base from V and 0 bases from J, with 14 bases in between. CDR3: CACDTVSGGNTDKLIF. The DNA of the CDR3 is TGTGCCTGTGACACTGTCTCCGGGGGTAACACCGATAAACTCATCTTT.

This clone qualifies as medium-sized. Given a much more abundant clone one base away, this may be a read error. The DNA of the CDR3 is TGTGCCGGTGACACTCTCTCACCTGGGGGCCCCAGGGGCACCGATAAACTCATCTTT. This encodes CAGDTLSPGGPRGTDKLIF. This sequence joins TRDV2 and TRDJ1, with 7 bases lining up with TRDD3. The germline CDR1 and CDR2 sequences are GEAIGNYY and EKD. The CDR3 is 19 residues long.

Turning to this clone: The protein held in TCRdb is that of a much larger clone and does not match this DNA's translation at residue 4, likely because of a read error; the protein shown is translated from the DNA. This rearrangement joins TRDV2 to TRDJ1, with 13 positions matching TRDD3. Trimming at V came to 5 bases and at J to 1 base, leaving 15 bases not matched to a gene. The CDR3 spans 19 residues. CDR1 GEAIGNYY and CDR2 EKD come from the germline V gene. CDR3 in amino acids: CACASVLGDTLVTTDKLIF. The DNA of the CDR3 is TGTGCCTGTGCCTCCGTACTGGGGGATACGCTGGTTACCACCGATAAACTCATCTTT.

This clone is large (0.1 to 1%) within its sample. The chain recombines TRDV2 with TRDJ1; TRDD3 agrees at 9 bases. V was clipped by 3 bases and J by 0 bases; unmatched bases: 7. CDR3 length equals 16 residues. Germline V gene data show CDR1 as GEAIGNYY and CDR2 as EKD. CDR3 region: CACDPLGEPYTDKLIF. CDR3 bases: TGTGCCTGTGACCCACTGGGGGAGCCGTACACCGATAAACTCATCTTT.

This clone was counted a few times. This likely traces to a read error, being one base from a far larger clone. The same CDR3 can be traced to other DNA sequences in this sample. The chain is built from TRDV2 and TRDJ1, with unresolved D. V lost 0 bases, J lost 5 bases, and 12 bases lay in between. There are 14 residues in the CDR3. The germline V gene has CDR1 GEAIGNYY and CDR2 EKD. The CDR3 region is CACDTVGKTDKLIF. CDR3 nucleotides: TGTGCCTGTGACACCGTTGGGAAGACTGATAAACTCATCTTT.

In its sample, this clone was seen a few times. TCRdb's protein for this DNA is that of a much larger clone and differs from the translation at residue 7, likely a read error; the protein shown is the DNA translation. The rearrangement links TRDV2 to TRDJ1; TRDD3 might be the D (5 bases). With 4 bases removed from V and 8 bases from J, the gap between germline ends came to 28 bases. The CDR3 has 17 residues. The germline V gene has CDR1 GEAIGNYY and CDR2 EKD. CDR3 sequence reads: CACEQLEEPKRAQKLIF. The CDR3 DNA follows: TGTGCCTGTGAACAACTGGAGGAACCGAAAAGGGCCCAAAAACTCATCTTT.

As for this clone: Only one base separates this from a far larger clonotype, so it likely reflects a read error. The identical CDR3 is also encoded by other nucleotide sequences in the sample. The V gene is TRDV2, the J gene TRDJ1; D perhaps matches TRDD3 (5 bases). This CDR3 spans 15 amino acids. Germline CDR1 and CDR2: GEAIGNYY and EKD. Trimming shortened V by 1 base and J by 8 bases, and 19 bases separated the two germline ends. The CDR3 DNA reads TGTGCCTGTGACACGCTGGGTGATACATCAGGGAAACTCATCTTT. It is translated as CACDTLGDTSGKLIF.